Listed here are 30 T cell receptor beta chains from one sample, sequenced in a study of memory CD4+ T cells and cytomegalovirus serostatus. The sort gate was single viable CD3+CD4+CD8-CD45RO+ cells for memory CD4+ T cells. The data were produced by immunoSEQ multiplex PCR, yet TCRdb's version contains in-frame clones alone and is incomplete. The sample records over 40,000 clones, around 79% being singletons. The material sequenced was memory CD4+ T cells from blood. These receptor sequences come from an adult in good health and CMV-seronegative.

This clone turned up a few times. The rearrangement joins TRBV7-3 to TRBJ1-2; D is perhaps TRBD1 (5 bases). The germline V and J ends were trimmed by 1 base and 6 bases, with 15 bases remaining between them. Germline CDR1 is SGHTA and CDR2 is FQGTGA. CDR3 length: 15 residues. The chain's CDR3 is CASSLSGSPGHGYTF. CDR3 nucleotides: TGTGCCAGCAGCTTAAGCGGGTCCCCAGGGCATGGCTACACCTTC.

The gene calls are TRBV2 and TRBJ1-4; possibly TRBD1 for D (6 bases). Germline CDR1 SNHLY, CDR2 FYNNEI. Trimming took off 7 bases at V and 3 bases at J, with 18 bases between the two ends. The CDR3 contains 16 residues. The CDR3 spells CASIATVGQSNEKLFF. Written as DNA, the CDR3 is TGTGCCAGCATCGCGACAGTCGGACAGTCTAATGAAAAACTGTTTTTT.

V usage is TRBV30 and J usage is TRBJ2-3; 8 bases are a match to TRBD2. V trimming: 5 bases; J trimming: 8 bases; junction bases outside the gene matches: 9. Germline V lookup: CDR1 GTSNPN, CDR2 SVGIG (reference sequence). The CDR3 contains 13 residues. CDR3 in DNA: TGTGCCTGGGGAGCGGGGGACCAAGGTACGCAGTATTTT. Translated, it gives CAWGAGDQGTQYF.

J is TRBJ2-6 and V is TRBV6-1; D gene uncertain. Germline V gene sequence: CDR1 MNHNS, CDR2 SASEGT. The V end lost 2 bases, the J end lost 5 bases, and 4 bases lay between the germline ends. This CDR3 is built from 13 residues. The CDR3 sequence: CASSESRANVLTF. CDR3 DNA: TGTGCCAGCAGTGAATCTCGGGCCAACGTCCTGACTTTC.

The CDR3 DNA follows: TGTGCCAGCAGCTTACGGTCCCCCCAAGAGACCCAGTACTTC. Amino acid sequence: CASSLRSPQETQYF. J is TRBJ2-5 and V is TRBV5-4, with D unresolved. The V end lost 2 bases, the J end lost 1 base, and 9 bases lay between the germline ends. Germline V gene data show CDR1 as SGHNT and CDR2 as YYREEE (reference sequence). The CDR3 extends over 14 amino acids.

The chain uses TRBV7-8 and TRBJ1-5, with TRBD1 matching 8 bases. The V segment lost 2 bases and the J segment 1 base; nucleotides outside the gene matches: 13. The CDR3 sequence is 19 residues long. Germline V gene lookup returns CDR1 SGHVS and CDR2 FQNEAQ. The CDR3 sequence is CASSLLGAGGAGSNQPQHF. CDR3 DNA: TGTGCCAGCAGCTTACTAGGAGCAGGGGGCGCGGGGAGCAATCAGCCCCAGCATTTT.

The chain's CDR3 is CASSAQMNTEAFF. CDR3 DNA sequence: TGTGCCAGCAGTGCCCAGATGAACACTGAAGCTTTCTTT. This sequence joins TRBV6-1 and TRBJ1-1, with D hard to call. The ends were cut back, 4 bases at V and 0 bases at J, with 6 bases in the middle. The CDR3 is 13 residues long. The germline gives CDR1 MNHNS, CDR2 SASEGT.

This clone was seen a few times. The rearrangement links TRBV30 to TRBJ1-2; perhaps TRBD1 as D (5 bases). This CDR3 region has 14 residues. CDR1 is GTSNPN and CDR2 is SVGIG in the germline V gene (reference sequence). V lost 0 bases, J lost 8 bases, and 16 bases lay in between. The CDR3: CAWSVPGASYGYTF. CDR3 nucleotide sequence: TGTGCCTGGAGTGTACCTGGGGCGTCTTACGGCTACACCTTC.

The chain joins TRBV11-2 to TRBJ2-3; D remains ambiguous. The V end lost 2 bases, the J end lost 2 bases, and 14 bases lay between the germline ends. Per germline, CDR1 SGHAT and CDR2 FQNNGV. The CDR3 totals 16 residues. CDR3 protein: CASSLNYGVNTDTQYF. CDR3 nucleotide sequence: TGTGCCAGCAGCTTAAATTACGGCGTTAACACAGATACGCAGTATTTT.

The chain carries TRBV11-2 and TRBJ2-6, with TRBD2 identical over 10 bases. The CDR3 sequence is 19 residues long. Per the germline V gene, CDR1 is SGHAT and CDR2 is FQNNGV. The J segment lost 4 bases and the V segment lost 4 bases, leaving 13 bases of the junction unmatched. The DNA for the CDR3 is TGTGCCAGCAGCTCACGGGTCTATAGCGGGAGGTCCGGGGCCAACGTCCTGACTTTC. The encoded protein is CASSSRVYSGRSGANVLTF.

In regard to this clone: At one of its ends the junction is not consistent with the germline gene, which may arise from a read error. CDR3 nucleotide sequence: TGTGCCAGTAGTTGGCAGGGGGGTGTCGGCCCCTATGGCTACACCTTC. It yields the protein CASSWQGGVGPYGYTF. The chain uses TRBV28 and TRBJ1-2; the match to TRBD1 covers 7 bases. Germline CDR1 MDHEN, CDR2 SYDVKM. The CDR3 is 16 amino acids.

There are a few counts of this clone. This chain connects TRBV7-8 to TRBJ2-7, with TRBD2 identical over 10 bases. The trim removed 5 bases at V and 0 bases at J, leaving 4 bases unmatched. Per the germline V gene, CDR1 is SGHVS and CDR2 is FQNEAQ. This CDR3 spans 15 amino acids. This CDR3 reads CASSNSGGNSYEQYF. CDR3 nucleotides: TGTGCCAGCAGCAATAGCGGGGGGAACTCCTACGAGCAGTACTTC.

The DNA of the CDR3 is TGTGCCTGGAGCGGGACTTACTATGGCTACACCTTC. Amino acid sequence: CAWSGTYYGYTF. J is TRBJ1-2 and V is TRBV30, with D perhaps matching TRBD1 (5 bases). CDR3 length: 12 residues. V was trimmed by 3 bases and J by 3 bases, leaving 8 bases between them. Germline values: CDR1 GTSNPN, CDR2 SVGIG (reference sequence).

The CDR3 here is CASSYENGWGYTF. The CDR3 DNA reads as TGTGCCAGCAGCTACGAAAATGGGTGGGGCTACACCTTC. This chain joins TRBV11-2 and TRBJ1-2; no definite D call. The CDR3 is 13 amino acids. Germline V gives CDR1 SGHAT, CDR2 FQNNGV. V was cut by 4 bases and J by 8 bases, with 14 bases left in between.

CDR3 residues: CASSLVGLAGGLRETQYF. The DNA for the CDR3 is TGTGCCAGCAGCTTAGTAGGACTAGCGGGGGGTCTTCGAGAGACCCAGTACTTC. V gene TRBV7-2 combines with J gene TRBJ2-5; 14 bases match TRBD2. V was pared by 1 base and J by 4 bases, with 8 bases of the junction left unmatched. CDR1 is SGHTA, CDR2 FQGNSA, per germline. The CDR3 runs 18 residues.

The table lists this clone with a few counts. This chain links TRBV7-2 with TRBJ1-1, with 9 nucleotides matching TRBD1. CDR3 length: 15 amino acids. Germline-derived CDR1 and CDR2 are SGHTA and FQGNSA. The V segment lost 2 bases and the J segment 5 bases; nucleotides outside the gene matches: 6. The CDR3 is CASSLTGTGNTEAFF. CDR3 coding DNA: TGTGCCAGCAGCTTAACGGGGACAGGGAATACTGAAGCTTTCTTT.

This clone was observed a few times. The rearrangement joins TRBV5-1 to TRBJ2-5; 11 bases are shared with TRBD1. Germline values: CDR1 SGHRS, CDR2 YFSETQ. The CDR3 length is 15 residues. V lost 1 base and J lost 5; bases outside the gene matches: 4. In nucleotides, the CDR3 is TGCGCCAGCAGCTTGTCCGGACAGGGGGCCGAGACCCAGTACTTC. This codes for CASSLSGQGAETQYF.

V is TRBV6-6 and J is TRBJ1-1, with D uncertain. Germline V gene sequence: CDR1 MNHNY, CDR2 SVGAGI (reference sequence). This CDR3 has 14 amino acids. V shed 0 bases and J shed 5 bases, with 10 bases lying between them. The CDR3 DNA sequence: TGTGCCAGCAGTTACTCGAATGCGGGAACTGAAGCTTTCTTT. Its translation: CASSYSNAGTEAFF.

This chain joins TRBV29-1 and TRBJ1-3; D ambiguous. Trimming stripped 4 bases from V and 3 bases from J, with 7 bases between. Germline V gene sequence: CDR1 SQVTM, CDR2 ANQGSEA. The CDR3 has 12 amino acids. The CDR3 DNA reads TGCAGCGTTGTTGGTGGTGGAAACACCATATATTTT. It codes for CSVVGGGNTIYF.

The chain has TRBV2 and TRBJ1-3, with a tentative D call TRBD1 (5 bases). Germline CDR1 and CDR2: SNHLY and FYNNEI. CDR3 length: 15 amino acids. The germline V and J ends were trimmed by 3 bases and 0 bases, with 9 bases remaining between them. The CDR3 region has the DNA TGTGCCAGCAGTGATTGGGGGGTCTCTGGAAACACCATATATTTT. Residues: CASSDWGVSGNTIYF.

J is TRBJ1-5 and V is TRBV2, with D perhaps matching TRBD1 (5 bases). Germline CDR1 reads SNHLY; CDR2 reads FYNNEI. The CDR3 extends over 16 amino acids. Between the trimmed V and J ends, which lost 7 bases and 0 bases, there was a span of 16 bases. The CDR3 DNA is TGTGCCAGCAATGGGGGGGAGATATATAGCAATCAGCCCCAGCATTTT. It codes for CASNGGEIYSNQPQHF.

Note on this clone: Germline is not matched at one junction end, which may reflect a read error. The chain carries TRBV7-9 and TRBJ2-3, with D perhaps matching TRBD1 (5 bases). This CDR3 is built from 12 residues. Looked up from germline, CDR1 is SEHNR and CDR2 is FQNEAQ (reference sequence). The CDR3 coding sequence is TGTGCCAGCAGCCTGGACACACATACGCAGTATTTT. Translated, it gives CASSLDTHTQYF.

The chain couples TRBV9 to TRBJ2-5; 9 nucleotides agree with TRBD1. V lost 3 bases and J lost 7; bases outside the gene matches: 4. The CDR3 sequence is 13 residues long. Germline V gene lookup returns CDR1 SGDLS and CDR2 YYNGEE. Written as DNA, the CDR3 is TGTGCCAGCAGCGGGACAGGGGAAGGGACCCAGTACTTC. Its translation: CASSGTGEGTQYF.

The V gene is TRBV7-3, the J gene TRBJ2-1, with 15 bases aligning to TRBD2. The CDR3 runs to 16 residues. Germline lookup yields CDR1 SGHTA and CDR2 FQGTGA. Unmatched junction bases numbered 8, after V lost 5 bases and J lost 9 bases. CDR3 protein: CASSHRTSGGAGEQFF. The CDR3 DNA follows: TGTGCCAGCAGCCATCGGACTAGCGGGGGGGCCGGTGAGCAGTTCTTC.

This clone was seen a single time. CDR3: CASSPWGGGTEAFF. In DNA form, the CDR3 reads TGTGCCAGCAGTCCATGGGGGGGAGGCACTGAAGCTTTCTTT. The chain has TRBV6-5 and TRBJ1-1; possibly TRBD1 for D (5 bases). CDR3 length: 14 residues. Trimming shortened V by 5 bases and J by 4 bases, and 14 bases separated the two germline ends. CDR1 and CDR2 (germline): MNHEY, SVGAGI.

This chain joins TRBV7-9 and TRBJ2-5; D is possibly TRBD2 (5 bases). The CDR3 totals 16 residues. Trimming took 3 bases from V and 2 from J, leaving 16 bases between them. Germline CDR1 and CDR2: SEHNR and FQNEAQ (reference sequence). In nucleotides, the CDR3 is TGTGCCAGCAGCTTTGCGTTCTCCGGGGAGCAAGAGACCCAGTACTTC. Protein: CASSFAFSGEQETQYF.

The rearrangement links TRBV6-5 to TRBJ1-6, with a weak D call TRBD1 (6 bases). CDR1 MNHEY and CDR2 SVGAGI come from the germline V gene. The CDR3 sequence is 16 residues long. Trimming cost V 6 bases and J 7 bases, with 19 bases left between them. The CDR3 spells CASSYQPGGQNSPLHF. In nucleotides, the CDR3 is TGTGCCAGCAGCTACCAGCCCGGAGGACAGAATTCACCCCTCCACTTT.

V is TRBV28 and J is TRBJ2-5; D is unclear. With the DNA end fitting TRBJ2-7 better, the J assignment may be wrong. The CDR3 length is 12 residues. Germline V CDR1 and CDR2: MDHEN, SYDVKM. In nucleotides, the CDR3 is TGTGCCAGCAGTTCGTCGATTTACGAGCAGTACTTC. It yields the protein CASSSSIYEQYF.

The rearrangement uses TRBV4-1 and TRBJ1-2; a weak D match, TRBD1 (5 bases). Trimming cost V 2 bases and J 4 bases, with 23 bases left between them. This CDR3 is built from 18 residues. Germline CDR1 and CDR2: MGHRA and YSYEKL. CDR3 DNA: TGCGCCAGCAGCCAACTAACAGGTGTCTCGATCAGGTTCTATGGCTACACCTTC. Encoded protein: CASSQLTGVSIRFYGYTF.

V usage is TRBV28 and J usage is TRBJ2-1; 7 bases are a match to TRBD2. J was trimmed by 6 bases and V by 5 bases; bases with no gene match: 4. CDR3 length equals 13 residues. Germline CDR1 and CDR2: MDHEN and SYDVKM. In nucleotides, the CDR3 is TGTGCCAGCAGTACTAGCGTGCTCAATGAGCAGTTCTTC. It yields the protein CASSTSVLNEQFF.